This T cell receptor (beta chain) derives from a study of T-cell reconstitution after alpha-beta-depleted transplantation in children. CDR1 SQVTM and CDR2 ANQGSEA come from the germline V gene. CDR3 size: 14 residues. TCRbeta library construction was performed incorporating unique molecular identifiers. MiXCR, applied by TCRdb to the PCR reads, yields one record per CDR3 protein. Found here are about 170,000 distinct CDR3 sequences, around 10% of them singletons; the top ten hold 13%. Turning to this clonotype: A much larger clone is a single base away; this may be a read error.

Material: PBMCs, obtained before TCRalphabeta/CD19-depleted stem cell transplant. The receptor was derived from a boy aged 2 to 10 with acute myeloid leukemia, due to receive a stem cell transplant. V and J are TRBV29-1 and TRBJ1-1; 7 bases align to TRBD1. CDR3 amino acids: CSVEVRGQRVEACF. The CDR3 DNA reads TGCAGCGTTGAAGTAAGGGGACAGAGGGTTGAAGCTTGCTTT.